These T cell receptor beta chains were read from a single sample in a study of metastatic and nonmetastatic thyroid tumors. TCRdb re-called the PCR reads via MiXCR. The sample carries about 12,000 clones, approximately 29% recorded once. Sequences were obtained from tumor tissue. These receptors originate from a female donor with papillary thyroid cancer or a benign thyroid nodule (not recorded which). Some clones in this sample may be carry-over from other donors' samples. The CDR3 runs from the conserved cysteine through the conserved F or W. Each record gives: V gene, J gene, clone size, D gene, CDR3 length, CDR3 DNA, CDR3 protein. The D gene is left open where the match is weak. Clone size is stated in some rows and not others, as once, few, many or a class when expanded.

V: TRBV6-1
J: TRBJ2-7
size: large
D: -
length: 14
DNA: TGTGCCAGCTCCCTCGGCGGGAACAGCTCACCCCAGTACTTC
CDR3: CASSLGGNSSPQYF

V: TRBV28
J: TRBJ2-2
size: few
D: -
length: 13
DNA: TGTGCCAGCAGCACTACGAACACCGGGGAGCTGTTTTTT
CDR3: CASSTTNTGELFF

V: TRBV6-1
J: TRBJ1-2
size: few
D: -
length: 16
DNA: TGTGCCAGCAGTGTCCGGGGAGAATTTGGTAACTATGGCTACACCTTC
CDR3: CASSVRGEFGNYGYTF

V: TRBV20-1
J: TRBJ1-6
size: few
D: -
length: 13
DNA: TGCAGTTCTAGAGCGCCGGGGAGTTCACCCCTCCACTTT
CDR3: CSSRAPGSSPLHF

V: TRBV6-1
J: TRBJ1-2
size: few
D: -
length: 14
DNA: TGTGCCAGCAGTGAAGCGGCAGAAGCCTATGGCTACACCTTC
CDR3: CASSEAAEAYGYTF

V: TRBV11-2
J: TRBJ2-3
size: -
D: -
length: 15
DNA: TGTGCCAGCGGAGGGCAAGCGGTTAGCACAGATACGCAGTATTTT
CDR3: CASGGQAVSTDTQYF

V: TRBV30
J: TRBJ2-5
size: many
D: TRBD2
length: 15
DNA: TGTGCCTGGAGTGCAAAGCGGGAGGGCTCAGGTACCCAGTACTTC
CDR3: CAWSAKREGSGTQYF

V: TRBV12-3/TRBV12-4
J: TRBJ2-7
size: -
D: -
length: 13
DNA: TGTGCCACCTCAGAGGAGGGTTGGGACGAGCAGTACTTC
CDR3: CATSEEGWDEQYF

V: TRBV6-1
J: TRBJ1-2
size: few
D: -
length: 10
DNA: TGTGCCAGCAGTACTTATGGCTACACCTTC
CDR3: CASSTYGYTF

V: TRBV7-2
J: TRBJ1-1
size: -
D: -
length: 15
DNA: TGTGCCAGCAGCTTATATGGGGGGGCGGACACTGAAGCTTTCTTT
CDR3: CASSLYGGADTEAFF

V: TRBV20-1
J: TRBJ1-2
size: -
D: -
length: 11
DNA: TGCAGTGCTGGGACGGTTCGGGGCTACACCTTC
CDR3: CSAGTVRGYTF

V: TRBV2
J: TRBJ2-7
size: -
D: -
length: 10
DNA: TGTGCCAGCGGGCTCTACGAGCAGTACTTC
CDR3: CASGLYEQYF

V: TRBV4-2
J: TRBJ2-6
size: -
D: -
length: 17
DNA: TGTGCCAGCAGCCAAGTGTTAGGGAGCTCTGGTGCCAACTTCCTGACTTTC
CDR3: CASSQVLGSSGANFLTF

V: TRBV12-3/TRBV12-4
J: TRBJ2-1
size: -
D: -
length: 14
DNA: TGTGCCAGCAGTTTCAGGGATGGGGACAATGAGCAGTTCTTC
CDR3: CASSFRDGDNEQFF

V: TRBV12-3/TRBV12-4
J: TRBJ2-7
size: -
D: TRBD2
length: 16
DNA: TGTGCCAGCAGATCCGGGACTAGCGGGAGATTACACGAGCAGTACTTC
CDR3: CASRSGTSGRLHEQYF

V: TRBV19
J: TRBJ2-1
size: few
D: -
length: 15
DNA: TGTGCCAGTAGTATAGGTGGGGGACGTTACAATGAGCAGTTCTTC
CDR3: CASSIGGGRYNEQFF

V: TRBV5-1
J: TRBJ2-1
size: medium-sized
D: TRBD2
length: 15
DNA: TGCGCCAGCAGCTTGACTAGCGGGGGGGCCAATGAGCAGTTCTTC
CDR3: CASSLTSGGANEQFF

V: TRBV20-1
J: TRBJ2-1
size: -
D: -
length: 15
DNA: TGCAGTGCTAGAAGGGGGCGCCTCGACGGGAGTGAGCAGTTCTTC
CDR3: CSARRGRLDGSEQFF

V: TRBV20-1
J: TRBJ1-2
size: many
D: -
length: 12
DNA: TGCAGTGCAAACTACCGGGACACTGGCTACACCTTC
CDR3: CSANYRDTGYTF

V: TRBV6-1
J: TRBJ1-2
size: few
D: -
length: 15
DNA: TGTGCCAGCAGTGAAGCATCACAAGGACGCTATGGCTACACCTTC
CDR3: CASSEASQGRYGYTF

V: TRBV6-4
J: TRBJ2-3
size: -
D: -
length: 15
DNA: TGTGCCAGCAGTGTACTAGCAGGGAGCACAGATACGCAGTATTTT
CDR3: CASSVLAGSTDTQYF

V: TRBV7-2
J: TRBJ2-7
size: -
D: -
length: 13
DNA: TGTGCCAGCAGCTTAGAACTTTGGGTAGAGCAGTACTTC
CDR3: CASSLELWVEQYF

V: TRBV10-2
J: TRBJ2-5
size: many
D: -
length: 12
DNA: TGCGCCAGCAGTGGGACAGTAGAGACCCAGTACTTC
CDR3: CASSGTVETQYF

V: TRBV6-1
J: TRBJ2-5
size: medium-sized
D: -
length: 12
DNA: TGTGCCAGCAGTTATTGGGGGCGGCTCCAGTACTTC
CDR3: CASSYWGRLQYF

V: TRBV15
J: TRBJ1-4
size: many
D: TRBD1
length: 14
DNA: TGTGCCACCAGCAGGGACAGGGGGTATGAAAAACTGTTTTTT
CDR3: CATSRDRGYEKLFF

V: TRBV5-1
J: TRBJ2-1
size: -
D: TRBD2
length: 17
DNA: TGCGCCAGCGGCTTGGCCCGGATAGCGGGTGGCCAGGGTGAGCAGTTCTTC
CDR3: CASGLARIAGGQGEQFF

V: TRBV27
J: TRBJ2-7
size: -
D: TRBD2
length: 15
DNA: TGTGCCAGCAGTTTAATTGCGGGAGATACCTACGAGCAGTACTTC
CDR3: CASSLIAGDTYEQYF

V: TRBV19
J: TRBJ1-5
size: medium-sized
D: -
length: 12
DNA: TGTGCCAGTAGTGTAACAAATCAGCCCCAGCATTTT
CDR3: CASSVTNQPQHF

V: TRBV6-2/TRBV6-3
J: TRBJ2-7
size: medium-sized
D: -
length: 11
DNA: TGTGCCAGCAGTTCCCGCCTCGAGCAGTACTTC
CDR3: CASSSRLEQYF

V: TRBV20-1
J: TRBJ2-1
size: -
D: -
length: 15
DNA: TGCAGCACTGAGGGGGAAGCGGATTCCTACAATGAGCAGTTCTTC
CDR3: CSTEGEADSYNEQFF

V: TRBV2
J: TRBJ2-2
size: many
D: -
length: 15
DNA: TGTGCCAGCAGTGAAGTTACTCCCTCAACCGGGGAGCTGTTTTTT
CDR3: CASSEVTPSTGELFF

V: TRBV20-1
J: TRBJ1-2
size: -
D: -
length: 14
DNA: TGCAGTGTTCCGTTCTTAGGGGTGCCCTATGGCTACACCTTC
CDR3: CSVPFLGVPYGYTF

V: TRBV20-1
J: TRBJ2-1
size: -
D: TRBD2
length: 14
DNA: TGCAGTGCTCGTCTAGCGGCAGTGGGCGGTGAGCAGTTCTTC
CDR3: CSARLAAVGGEQFF

V: TRBV4-1
J: TRBJ2-7
size: -
D: TRBD2
length: 16
DNA: TGCGCCAGCAGCCAAGATAGAACTAGCGGGAGCTACGAGCAGTACTTC
CDR3: CASSQDRTSGSYEQYF

V: TRBV3-1
J: TRBJ1-6
size: medium-sized
D: -
length: 17
DNA: TGTGCCAGCAGCCAAGGTAGTGGGGGGCTGCGGTCGTCACCCCTCCACTTT
CDR3: CASSQGSGGLRSSPLHF

V: TRBV7-2
J: TRBJ2-7
size: -
D: -
length: 11
DNA: TGTGCCAGCAGCGACAATTTCGAGCAGTACTTC
CDR3: CASSDNFEQYF

V: TRBV19
J: TRBJ1-5
size: once
D: -
length: 17
DNA: TGTGCCAGTAGTTCTTTCGGGGTTGGGGATTTCAATCAGCCCCAGCATTTT
CDR3: CASSSFGVGDFNQPQHF

V: TRBV6-1
J: TRBJ2-7
size: -
D: -
length: 13
DNA: TGTGCCAGCAGTGAGGAGGTGGGGTTGGAGCAGTACTTC
CDR3: CASSEEVGLEQYF

V: TRBV28
J: TRBJ1-2
size: few
D: TRBD1
length: 14
DNA: TGTGCCAGCAGCCCGACAGGGGGCGTGAAAGTCTACACCTTC
CDR3: CASSPTGGVKVYTF

V: TRBV6-2/TRBV6-3
J: TRBJ2-5
size: medium-sized
D: -
length: 13
DNA: TGTGCCAGCAGTCGGACACGCAAAGAGACCCAGTACTTC
CDR3: CASSRTRKETQYF

V: TRBV20-1
J: TRBJ1-1
size: -
D: TRBD1
length: 13
DNA: TGCAGTGCGAGAAGTACAGGGGGAGTGAAAGCTTTCTTT
CDR3: CSARSTGGVKAFF

V: TRBV5-1
J: TRBJ1-1
size: once
D: TRBD1
length: 14
DNA: TGCGCCAGCAGTTGGGACAGCCTGAACACTGAAGCTTTCTTT
CDR3: CASSWDSLNTEAFF

V: TRBV6-1
J: TRBJ2-7
size: few
D: -
length: 14
DNA: TGTGCCAGCGCGTACCGGGACCGAGGGGACGAGCAGTACTTC
CDR3: CASAYRDRGDEQYF

V: TRBV14
J: TRBJ2-7
size: -
D: -
length: 14
DNA: TGTGCCAGCAGCCAAGATCGCATTTCCTACGAGCAGTACTTC
CDR3: CASSQDRISYEQYF